These T cell receptor beta chains were read from a single sample in a study of metastatic and nonmetastatic thyroid tumors. TCRdb re-called the PCR reads through MiXCR. The sample records about 41,000 clones, 20% to 25% being singletons. Material for sequencing was tumor tissue. All receptors derive from a female donor with papillary thyroid cancer or a benign thyroid nodule (not recorded which). Some clones in this sample may be carry-over from other donors' samples. CDR3s include the opening cysteine and the closing phenylalanine or tryptophan. The D gene is left open where the match is weak. The size of a clone is reported for some rows only, either as once, few or many, or as a class for expanded clones.

d_gene: NA; abundance: many; len: 13; j_gene: TRBJ2-5; v_gene: TRBV19; CDR3nt: TGTGCCAGTAAAGAGGGGACCCAAGAGACCCAGTACTTC; CDR3aa: CASKEGTQETQYF
d_gene: NA; abundance: NA; len: 12; j_gene: TRBJ1-1; v_gene: TRBV28; CDR3nt: TGTGCCAGCAGTGGCGGGGTCACTGAAGCTTTCTTT; CDR3aa: CASSGGVTEAFF
d_gene: TRBD2; abundance: many; len: 15; j_gene: TRBJ2-5; v_gene: TRBV6-1; CDR3nt: TGTGCCAGCAGTGAAGAGGCGGGGGGGGCAGAGACCCAGTACTTC; CDR3aa: CASSEEAGGAETQYF
d_gene: NA; abundance: NA; len: 11; j_gene: TRBJ1-2; v_gene: TRBV20-1; CDR3nt: TGCAGTGCTGCCAGGACCGCCGAGGACACCTTC; CDR3aa: CSAARTAEDTF
d_gene: NA; abundance: many; len: 15; j_gene: TRBJ2-6; v_gene: TRBV7-2; CDR3nt: TGTGCCAGCAGCTTAGGCCCTCCTGGGGCCAACGTCCTGACTTTC; CDR3aa: CASSLGPPGANVLTF
d_gene: NA; abundance: NA; len: 14; j_gene: TRBJ2-7; v_gene: TRBV12-3/TRBV12-4; CDR3nt: NA; CDR3aa: CASSVAGGAYEHYF
d_gene: NA; abundance: many; len: 12; j_gene: TRBJ1-6; v_gene: TRBV30; CDR3nt: TGTGCCTGGAGTGGTATCAATTCACCCCTCCACTTT; CDR3aa: CAWSGINSPLHF
d_gene: TRBD1; abundance: many; len: 16; j_gene: TRBJ1-6; v_gene: TRBV7-9; CDR3nt: TGTGCCAGCAGCTTATTCAAGGGGGCTATCGATTCACCCCTCCACTTT; CDR3aa: CASSLFKGAIDSPLHF
d_gene: NA; abundance: few; len: 14; j_gene: TRBJ2-7; v_gene: TRBV20-1; CDR3nt: TGCAGTGCTAGTTTCCCAGACAGCTCCTACGAGCAGTACTTC; CDR3aa: CSASFPDSSYEQYF
d_gene: NA; abundance: NA; len: 14; j_gene: TRBJ1-1; v_gene: TRBV5-1; CDR3nt: TGCGCCAGCAAAAGTTCAGGGGATCTACTCGAAGCTTTCTTT; CDR3aa: CASKSSGDLLEAFF
d_gene: NA; abundance: few; len: 15; j_gene: TRBJ1-4; v_gene: TRBV9; CDR3nt: TGTGCCAGCAGCGAATCAGGAGCAACTAATGAAAAACTGTTTTTT; CDR3aa: CASSESGATNEKLFF
d_gene: NA; abundance: many; len: 13; j_gene: TRBJ1-1; v_gene: TRBV20-1; CDR3nt: TGCAGTGCATATAAAACGGGGGGAACTGAAGCTTTCTTT; CDR3aa: CSAYKTGGTEAFF
d_gene: TRBD2; abundance: few; len: 14; j_gene: TRBJ2-2; v_gene: TRBV5-1; CDR3nt: TGCGCCAGCAGCCATAGCGGGAGCGGCGGGGAGCTGTTTTTT; CDR3aa: CASSHSGSGGELFF
d_gene: NA; abundance: many; len: 16; j_gene: TRBJ2-3; v_gene: TRBV3-1; CDR3nt: TGTGCCAGCAGCCAAGGCCAGGGTCTGGGCACAGATACGCAGTATTTT; CDR3aa: CASSQGQGLGTDTQYF
d_gene: NA; abundance: NA; len: 15; j_gene: TRBJ1-2; v_gene: TRBV20-1; CDR3nt: TGCAGTGCTAGAGCCAGTGTGTCAGGGGACTATGGCTACACCTTC; CDR3aa: CSARASVSGDYGYTF
d_gene: NA; abundance: many; len: 13; j_gene: TRBJ1-2; v_gene: TRBV6-1; CDR3nt: TGTGCCAGCAGTGTACAGGGATTCTATGGCTACACCTTC; CDR3aa: CASSVQGFYGYTF
d_gene: NA; abundance: NA; len: 16; j_gene: TRBJ2-7; v_gene: TRBV2; CDR3nt: TGTGCCAGCAGTGAACGTGACACCTTCGGCTCCTACGAGCAGTACTTC; CDR3aa: CASSERDTFGSYEQYF
d_gene: NA; abundance: NA; len: 17; j_gene: TRBJ1-6; v_gene: TRBV12-5; CDR3nt: TGTGCTAGTGGTTTGGTTCTTGGGGTGGTAGGGGGATCACCCCTCCACTTT; CDR3aa: CASGLVLGVVGGSPLHF
d_gene: NA; abundance: few; len: 15; j_gene: TRBJ2-7; v_gene: TRBV3-1; CDR3nt: TGTGCCAGCAGCCAAGGATGGGACGGACCCTACGAGCAGTACTTC; CDR3aa: CASSQGWDGPYEQYF
d_gene: TRBD1; abundance: few; len: 15; j_gene: TRBJ2-7; v_gene: TRBV12-3/TRBV12-4; CDR3nt: TGTGCCAGCAGTCCGGCGACAGGGGACTCCTACGAGCAGTACTTC; CDR3aa: CASSPATGDSYEQYF
d_gene: NA; abundance: many; len: 14; j_gene: TRBJ2-3; v_gene: TRBV20-1; CDR3nt: TGCAGTGCTAGCCGCGAGTCTAGCACAGATACGCAGTATTTT; CDR3aa: CSASRESSTDTQYF
d_gene: NA; abundance: NA; len: 15; j_gene: TRBJ2-7; v_gene: TRBV3-1; CDR3nt: TGTGCCAGCAGCCAAGGAGGGGCGACCTCCTACGAGCAGTACTTC; CDR3aa: CASSQGGATSYEQYF
d_gene: NA; abundance: many; len: 14; j_gene: TRBJ2-7; v_gene: TRBV15; CDR3nt: TGTGCCACCAGCAGGGCGGGGGCTTCCTACGAGCAGTACTTC; CDR3aa: CATSRAGASYEQYF
d_gene: NA; abundance: many; len: 13; j_gene: TRBJ1-6; v_gene: TRBV5-4; CDR3nt: TGTGCCAGCAGCTTGGAGCAGCATTCACCCCTCCACTTT; CDR3aa: CASSLEQHSPLHF
d_gene: TRBD2; abundance: NA; len: 16; j_gene: TRBJ2-1; v_gene: TRBV5-1; CDR3nt: TGCGCCAGCAGCTTGCGGGCGAGCGGGGTATACAATGAGCAGTTCTTC; CDR3aa: CASSLRASGVYNEQFF
d_gene: NA; abundance: NA; len: 16; j_gene: TRBJ1-1; v_gene: TRBV2; CDR3nt: TGTGCCAGCAGTGAAGCGCTTCCGGGGAGGAACACTGAAGCTTTCTTT; CDR3aa: CASSEALPGRNTEAFF
d_gene: NA; abundance: many; len: 14; j_gene: TRBJ2-7; v_gene: TRBV30; CDR3nt: TGTGCCTGGGAACTCGGGACATCTAGCAACGAGCAGTACTTC; CDR3aa: CAWELGTSSNEQYF
d_gene: NA; abundance: NA; len: 12; j_gene: TRBJ2-7; v_gene: TRBV5-1; CDR3nt: TGCGCCAGCAGTGAAAACCAGGGGGAGCAGTACTTC; CDR3aa: CASSENQGEQYF
d_gene: NA; abundance: NA; len: 12; j_gene: TRBJ1-2; v_gene: TRBV19; CDR3nt: TGTGCCAGTTGGGACCGCGGTTATGGCTACACCTTC; CDR3aa: CASWDRGYGYTF